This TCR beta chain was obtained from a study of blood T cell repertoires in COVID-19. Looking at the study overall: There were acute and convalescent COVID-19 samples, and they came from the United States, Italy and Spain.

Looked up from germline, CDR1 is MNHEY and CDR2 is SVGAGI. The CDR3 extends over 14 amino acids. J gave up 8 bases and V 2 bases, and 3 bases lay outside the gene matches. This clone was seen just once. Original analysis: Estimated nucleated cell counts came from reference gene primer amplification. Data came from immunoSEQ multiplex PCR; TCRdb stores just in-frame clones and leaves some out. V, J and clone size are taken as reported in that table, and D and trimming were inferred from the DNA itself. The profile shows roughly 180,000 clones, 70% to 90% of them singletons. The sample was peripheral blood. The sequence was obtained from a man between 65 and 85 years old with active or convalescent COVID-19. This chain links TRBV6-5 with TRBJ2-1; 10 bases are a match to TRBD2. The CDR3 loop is CASSYSGGAYEQFF. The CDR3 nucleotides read TGTGCCAGCAGTTACAGCGGGGGGGCCTATGAGCAGTTCTTC.